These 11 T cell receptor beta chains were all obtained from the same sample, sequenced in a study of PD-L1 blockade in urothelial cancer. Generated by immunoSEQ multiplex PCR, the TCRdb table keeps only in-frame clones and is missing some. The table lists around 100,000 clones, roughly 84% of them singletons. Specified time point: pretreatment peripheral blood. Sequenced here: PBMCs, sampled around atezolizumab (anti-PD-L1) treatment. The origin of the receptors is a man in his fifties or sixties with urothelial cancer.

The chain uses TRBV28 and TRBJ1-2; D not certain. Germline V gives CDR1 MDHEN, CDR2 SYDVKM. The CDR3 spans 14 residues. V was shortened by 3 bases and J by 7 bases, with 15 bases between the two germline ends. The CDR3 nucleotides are TGTGCCAGCAGTTTCCCCGCGGGCCAGAGTGGCTACACCTTC. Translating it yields CASSFPAGQSGYTF.

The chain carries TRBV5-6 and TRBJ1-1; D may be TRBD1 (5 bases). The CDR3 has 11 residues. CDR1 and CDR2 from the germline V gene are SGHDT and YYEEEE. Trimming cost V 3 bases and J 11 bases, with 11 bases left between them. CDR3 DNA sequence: TGTGCCAGCAGCTCGGGGGTTGGGGCTTTCTTT. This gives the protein CASSSGVGAFF.

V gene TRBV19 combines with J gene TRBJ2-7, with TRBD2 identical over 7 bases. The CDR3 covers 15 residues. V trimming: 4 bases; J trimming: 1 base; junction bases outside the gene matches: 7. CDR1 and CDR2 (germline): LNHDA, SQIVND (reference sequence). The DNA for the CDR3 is TGTGCCAGTAGTAACCCTAGCGGTAAATCCTACGAGCAGTACTTC. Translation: CASSNPSGKSYEQYF.

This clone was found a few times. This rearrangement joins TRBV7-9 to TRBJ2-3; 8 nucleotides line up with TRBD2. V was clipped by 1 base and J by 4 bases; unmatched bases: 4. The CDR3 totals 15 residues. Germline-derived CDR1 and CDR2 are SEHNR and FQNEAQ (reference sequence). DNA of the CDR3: TGTGCCAGCAGCTTAGATCTCGGGGGGGCAGATACGCAGTATTTT. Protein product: CASSLDLGGADTQYF.

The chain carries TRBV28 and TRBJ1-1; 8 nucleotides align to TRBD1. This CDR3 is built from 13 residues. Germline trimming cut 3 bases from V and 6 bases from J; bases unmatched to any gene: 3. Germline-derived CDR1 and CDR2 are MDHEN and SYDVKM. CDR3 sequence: CASSFGQGPEAFF. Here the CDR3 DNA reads TGTGCCAGCAGTTTCGGACAGGGCCCTGAAGCTTTCTTT.

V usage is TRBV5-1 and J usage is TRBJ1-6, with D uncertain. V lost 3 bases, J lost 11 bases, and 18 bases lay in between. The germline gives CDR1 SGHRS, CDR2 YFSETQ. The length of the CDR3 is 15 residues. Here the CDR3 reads CASSSERLTNAPLHF. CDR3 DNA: TGCGCCAGCAGCTCCGAACGGCTCACTAACGCACCCCTCCACTTT.

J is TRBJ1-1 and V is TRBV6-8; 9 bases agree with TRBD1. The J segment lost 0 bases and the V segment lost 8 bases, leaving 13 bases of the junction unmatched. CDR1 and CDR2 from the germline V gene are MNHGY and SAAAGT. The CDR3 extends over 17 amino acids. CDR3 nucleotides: TGTGCCAGCGGGCTTCCGGGACAGGGCCTCATGAACACTGAAGCTTTCTTT. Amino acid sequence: CASGLPGQGLMNTEAFF.

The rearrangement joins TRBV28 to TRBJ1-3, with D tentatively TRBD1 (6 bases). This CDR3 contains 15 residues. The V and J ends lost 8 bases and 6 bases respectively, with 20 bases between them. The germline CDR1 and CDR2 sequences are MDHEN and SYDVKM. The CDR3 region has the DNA TGTGCCAGCCTGTTCACCGGGACACCAGCAAACACCATATATTTT. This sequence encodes CASLFTGTPANTIYF.

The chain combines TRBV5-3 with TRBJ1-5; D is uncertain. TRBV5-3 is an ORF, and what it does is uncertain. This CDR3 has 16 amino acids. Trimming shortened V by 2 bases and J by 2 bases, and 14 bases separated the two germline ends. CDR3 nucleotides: TGTGCCAGAAGCTTTGGAAGAGGGTATGGCAATCAGCCCCAGCATTTT. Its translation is CARSFGRGYGNQPQHF.

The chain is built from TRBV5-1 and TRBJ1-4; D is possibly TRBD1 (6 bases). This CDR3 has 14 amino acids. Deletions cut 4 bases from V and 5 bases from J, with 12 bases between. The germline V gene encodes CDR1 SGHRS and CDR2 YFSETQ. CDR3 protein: CASSPGTPNEKLFF. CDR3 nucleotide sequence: TGCGCCAGCAGCCCCGGGACACCAAATGAAAAACTGTTTTTT.

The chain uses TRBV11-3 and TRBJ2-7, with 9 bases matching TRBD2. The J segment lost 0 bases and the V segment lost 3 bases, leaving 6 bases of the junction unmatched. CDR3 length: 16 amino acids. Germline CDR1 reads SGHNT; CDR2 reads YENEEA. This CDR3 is CASSLGGAGGSYEQYF. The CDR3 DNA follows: TGTGCCAGCAGCTTGGGGGGAGCGGGAGGCTCCTACGAGCAGTACTTC.